These 14 T cell receptor beta chains came from one sample sequenced in a study of chemoradiotherapy in HPV16-positive cancers. The data were produced by immunoSEQ multiplex PCR, yet TCRdb's version contains in-frame clones alone and is incomplete. The sample yields about 4,400 clones, over 60% seen once. This material consisted of tumor tissue, taken from a patient who underwent chemoradiotherapy. All receptors come from a human donor with HPV-associated anogenital cancer.

A few counts support this clone. The rearrangement links TRBV18 to TRBJ1-5; TRBD1 might be the D (6 bases). The germline V gene has CDR1 KGHSH and CDR2 LQKENI. The length of the CDR3 is 15 residues. Trimming pared 1 base from V and 5 bases from J, leaving 12 bases between. The CDR3 loop reads CASSPLPRGDQPQHF. The CDR3 nucleotides are TGTGCCAGCTCACCACTTCCCAGGGGCGATCAGCCCCAGCATTTT.

The V gene is TRBV28, the J gene TRBJ2-5; TRBD1 might be the D (5 bases). Per the germline V gene, CDR1 is MDHEN and CDR2 is SYDVKM. CDR3 length: 14 residues. The ends were cut back, 6 bases at V and 9 bases at J, with 20 bases in the middle. The CDR3 is CASSTYSGGAAQYF. CDR3 nucleotides: TGTGCCAGCAGCACCTATTCCGGTGGGGCGGCCCAGTACTTC. The full variable domain, completed using reference TRBV28 and TRBJ2-5, is DVKVTQSSRYLVKRTGEKVFLECVQDMDHENMFWYRQDPGLGLRLIYFSYDVKMKEKGDIPEGYSVSREKKERFSLILESASTNQTSMYLCASSTYSGGAAQYFGPGTRLLVL.

The CDR3 bases are TGTGCCAGCAGCCAACGACAGGGAGGCAATGAGCAGTTCTTC. The encoded protein is CASSQRQGGNEQFF. The V and J genes are TRBV11-2 and TRBJ2-1; maybe TRBD1 (7 bases). V was pared by 5 bases and J by 6 bases, with 14 bases between. The CDR3 runs 14 residues. The V gene's germline CDR1 is SGHAT and CDR2 FQNNGV.

CDR3 sequence: CASSITSGNTGELFF. The CDR3 bases are TGTGCCAGCAGTATCACTAGCGGGAACACCGGGGAGCTGTTTTTT. The rearrangement joins TRBV28 to TRBJ2-2; TRBD2 agrees at 8 bases. Germline V gene sequence: CDR1 MDHEN, CDR2 SYDVKM. The CDR3 spans 15 residues. With V trimmed by 5 bases and J by 1 base, 3 bases remained unmatched.

The rearrangement joins TRBV7-9 to TRBJ1-1; 9 nucleotides match TRBD1. The CDR3 has 15 amino acids. CDR1 is SEHNR, CDR2 FQNEAQ, per germline (reference sequence). Trimming took 5 bases from V and 2 from J; bases not matched to a gene: 6. Here the CDR3 reads CASSAGQGINTEAFF. CDR3 DNA: TGTGCCAGCAGCGCGGGACAGGGCATAAACACTGAAGCTTTCTTT.

The table lists this clone with a few counts. The genes are TRBV21-1 and TRBJ2-3; the table's D call TRBD2 went unverified against the DNA. TRBV21-1 is an annotated pseudogene. This CDR3 has 18 residues. The CDR3 here is CASSKAPTSGRSTDTQYF. CDR3 in DNA: TGTGCCAGCAGCAAAGCCCCCACTAGCGGTCGTAGCACAGATACGCAGTATTTT.

This rearrangement joins TRBV5-1 to TRBJ1-2; D may be TRBD1 (5 bases). This CDR3 comprises 15 residues. Looked up from germline, CDR1 is SGHRS and CDR2 is YFSETQ. Trimming removed 4 bases from V and 1 base from J, with 14 bases in between. This chain's CDR3 is CASSETGRNNYGYTF. In DNA form, the CDR3 reads TGCGCCAGCAGCGAGACGGGACGGAATAACTATGGCTACACCTTC.

The gene calls are TRBV11-2 and TRBJ2-2, with 12 bases that match TRBD2. Trimming at V came to 5 bases and at J to 4 bases, leaving 5 bases not matched to a gene. This CDR3 has 16 residues. Germline V gene data show CDR1 as SGHAT and CDR2 as FQNNGV. CDR3 residues: CASSNLAGGLTGELFF. CDR3 nucleotides: TGTGCCAGCAGCAACCTAGCGGGAGGGCTCACCGGGGAGCTGTTTTTT.

J is TRBJ1-2 and V is TRBV13; TRBD1 might be the D (6 bases). The V gene's germline CDR1 is PRHDT and CDR2 FYEKMQ (reference sequence). V was shortened by 3 bases and J by 4 bases, with 15 bases between the two germline ends. The CDR3 spans 15 residues. The CDR3 DNA sequence: TGTGCCAGCAGCTTTCGCCCTCAACAGGGCTATGGCTACACCTTC. It translates to CASSFRPQQGYGYTF.

The genes are TRBV4-3 and TRBJ2-2; possibly TRBD2 for D (7 bases). V was pared by 4 bases and J by 12 bases, with 18 bases between. CDR1 LGHNA and CDR2 YSLEER come from the germline V gene. The CDR3 is made up of 14 amino acids. CDR3 amino acids: CASSPGQTSSQLFF. Written as DNA, the CDR3 is TGCGCCAGCAGCCCCGGACAGACTAGCTCGCAGCTGTTTTTT.

The rearrangement links TRBV5-4 to TRBJ2-7, with D hard to call. Trimming shortened V by 3 bases and J by 2 bases, and 3 bases separated the two germline ends. The CDR3 spans 11 residues. Germline values: CDR1 SGHNT, CDR2 YYREEE (reference sequence). The CDR3: CASSSAYEQYF. CDR3 nucleotide sequence: TGTGCCAGCAGCTCCGCCTACGAGCAGTACTTC. The variable domain in full, completed from reference TRBV5-4 and TRBJ2-7, reads ETGVTQSPTHLIKTRGQQVTLRCSSQSGHNTVSWYQQALGQGPQFIFQYYREEENGRGNFPPRFSGLQFPNYSSELNVNALELDDSALYLCASSSAYEQYFGPGTRLTVT.

This sequence joins TRBV28 and TRBJ2-5; 7 nucleotides match TRBD1. Trimming removed 5 bases from V and 2 bases from J; junction bases left unmatched: 8. The germline gives CDR1 MDHEN, CDR2 SYDVKM. This CDR3 comprises 15 residues. The CDR3 protein is CASSLRQGWQETQYF. The CDR3 nucleotides read TGTGCCAGCAGTCTCCGACAGGGCTGGCAAGAGACCCAGTACTTC.

The V call is TRBV28, the J call TRBJ1-1; D gene ambiguous. The length of the CDR3 is 12 residues. Germline CDR1 MDHEN, CDR2 SYDVKM. Trimming pared 3 bases from V and 0 bases from J, leaving 2 bases between. CDR3: CASSFLNTEAFF. DNA for the CDR3: TGTGCCAGCAGTTTTTTGAACACTGAAGCTTTCTTT.

This chain connects TRBV2 to TRBJ2-7; TRBD2 agrees at 7 bases. The CDR3 is 16 amino acids. The J segment lost 3 bases and the V segment lost 1 base, leaving 9 bases of the junction unmatched. Looked up from germline, CDR1 is SNHLY and CDR2 is FYNNEI. The CDR3 sequence is CASSEGLASGIYEQYF. The DNA for the CDR3 is TGTGCCAGCAGTGAAGGACTAGCTTCGGGCATCTACGAGCAGTACTTC.